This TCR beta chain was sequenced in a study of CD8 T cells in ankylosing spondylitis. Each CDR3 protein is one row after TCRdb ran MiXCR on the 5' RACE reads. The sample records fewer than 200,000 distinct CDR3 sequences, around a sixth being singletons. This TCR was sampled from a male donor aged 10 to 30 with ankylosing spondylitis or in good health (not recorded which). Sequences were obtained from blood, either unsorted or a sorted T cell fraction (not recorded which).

The CDR3 DNA reads as TGCAGTGTTCTGACTAGCGGTGCCTACGAGCAGTACTTC. Amino acids: CSVLTSGAYEQYF. J is TRBJ2-7 and V is TRBV20-1; 9 bases are a match to TRBD2. V shed 7 bases and J 2 bases; nucleotides not matched to a gene: 6. Germline-derived CDR1 and CDR2 are DFQATT and SNEGSKA (reference sequence). This CDR3 region has 13 residues.